This T cell receptor (beta chain) originates from a study of cytomegalovirus exposure and HLA in healthy donors. Whole-study results and caveats: Reportedly, TCR beta sequences accurately predicted HLA-A and HLA-B alleles in most subjects. A later analysis linked a missense variant in DCLRE1C to the trimming of TCR beta V and J genes.

The PCR used 60 Vbeta and 13 Jbeta primers. Method: immunoSEQ multiplex PCR; TCRdb's copy keeps in-frame clones and lacks some. Found here are some 150,000 clones; the top ten clones hold about 0.8%. The CDR3 contains 13 residues. Germline loops: CDR1 MNHNS, CDR2 SASEGT. V was pared by 2 bases and J by 5 bases, with 6 bases between. Concerning this clone: Its antigen is as yet unknown.

J is TRBJ1-4 and V is TRBV6-1; the D gene is possibly TRBD1 (6 bases). The sequence derives from a woman under 30 in good health and CMV-seropositive. The sequencing sample was made of PBMCs. Written as DNA, the CDR3 is TGTGCCAGCAGTGAACAGGGGAATGAAAAACTGTTTTTT. Translating gives CASSEQGNEKLFF.